The 31 T cell receptor beta chains listed next were all sequenced from one sample in a study of tumor-infiltrating lymphocytes in oesophageal squamous cell carcinoma. TCRdb analysed the PCR reads with MiXCR anew, one entry per CDR3 protein. The data hold about 12,000 distinct CDR3 sequences, with roughly 60% observed a single time. Sample: esophageal tumor tissue. The receptor set was obtained from a female donor with esophageal squamous cell carcinoma.

Only a few counts were recorded for this clonotype. The chain employs TRBV7-2 and TRBJ2-3; a weak D match, TRBD2 (5 bases). From germline, CDR1 is SGHTA and CDR2 FQGNSA. The V end lost 5 bases, the J end lost 0 bases, and 12 bases lay between the germline ends. The CDR3 covers 15 residues. The CDR3 nucleotides are TGTGCCAGCAGCCCAGACTACCTTAGCACAGATACGCAGTATTTT. Protein sequence: CASSPDYLSTDTQYF.

The genes are TRBV11-2 and TRBJ2-5, with D possibly TRBD2 on 6 matching bases. The CDR3 is made up of 16 amino acids. The V end was cut by 2 bases, the J end by 3 bases, with 16 bases between. From germline, CDR1 is SGHAT and CDR2 FQNNGV. The CDR3 DNA is TGTGCCAGCAGCTTAAAAGGGGTGGGGGGTAAAGAGACCCAGTACTTC. It translates to CASSLKGVGGKETQYF.

The chain links TRBV15 to TRBJ1-1, with no clear D. The CDR3 has 13 residues. Per germline, CDR1 LNHNV and CDR2 YYDKDF (reference sequence). V shed 3 bases and J shed 5 bases, with 10 bases lying between them. CDR3 in amino acids: CATSRTRGTEAFF. The CDR3 DNA reads as TGTGCCACCAGCAGGACTCGGGGAACTGAAGCTTTCTTT.

As for this clonotype: This could be a read error, since a much larger clone is one nucleotide away. J is TRBJ2-5 and V is TRBV7-3; 10 bases match TRBD2. The J call may not be correct, given that the DNA end is closer to TRBJ2-1. CDR1 is SGHTA, CDR2 FQGTGA, per germline. The CDR3 is 15 amino acids. CDR3 loop: CASSPGTSAYNEQFF. The CDR3 DNA reads TGTGCCAGCAGCCCTGGGACTAGCGCCTACAATGAGCAGTTCTTC.

A note on this clonotype: The junction departs from the called germline gene at one end, perhaps through a read error. The chain joins TRBV12-3 or TRBV12-4 to TRBJ2-7; D unresolved. This CDR3 contains 15 residues. For the CDR3, the DNA is TGTGCCAGCAGTTTAGACATGACGTCCAATTCACCCCTCCACTTC. Amino acid sequence: CASSLDMTSNSPLHF.

V and J are TRBV7-3 and TRBJ2-2; TRBD2 matches at 11 bases. Germline V gives CDR1 SGHTA, CDR2 FQGTGA. After removal of 2 bases from V and 5 bases from J, the junction contained 4 bases not matched to a gene. This CDR3 contains 16 residues. The CDR3 is CASSLQTSGRTGELFF. CDR3 nucleotides: TGTGCCAGCAGCTTACAAACTAGCGGGAGAACCGGGGAGCTGTTTTTT. The variable domain in full, completed from reference TRBV7-3 and TRBJ2-2, reads GAGVSQTPSNKVTEKGKYVELRCDPISGHTALYWYRQSLGQGPEFLIYFQGTGAADDSGLPNDRFFAVRPEGSVSTLKIQRTERGDSAVYLCASSLQTSGRTGELFFGEGSRLTVL.

In regard to this clonotype: Because the CDR3's place on the DNA is in doubt, the DNA is left out and the CDR3 is given as listed by TCRdb. V gene TRBV7-5 combines with J gene TRBJ2-1; the D call of TRBD2 is as the table states it, not checked on the DNA. TRBV7-5 is an annotated pseudogene. The CDR3 is 22 amino acids in total, end residues counted. This chain's CDR3 is CISVPEAGLAGAHLESYNEQFF.

The gene calls are TRBV10-1 and TRBJ2-4; D tentatively reads TRBD1 or TRBD2 (5 bases each). The germline gives CDR1 WNHNN, CDR2 SYGVQD (reference sequence). The CDR3 spans 15 residues. V gave up 6 bases and J gave up 13 bases, with 25 bases separating them. CDR3 nucleotide sequence: TGCGCCAGCAGGGACCAAGGGACGGACTCGGGCGGGCAGTACTTC. It yields the protein CASRDQGTDSGGQYF.

The chain recombines TRBV7-3 with TRBJ2-7; 10 bases agree with TRBD1. The J call could be wrong; TRBJ2-5 is a better fit for the DNA end. CDR1 and CDR2 from the germline V gene are SGHTA and FQGTGA. The CDR3 covers 13 residues. CDR3 in DNA: TGTGCCAGCAGCGCGGACAGGGGGGAGACCCAGTACTTC. Its translation is CASSADRGETQYF.

For the CDR3, the DNA is TGTGCCAGCGTCGGCCCAGCCGGGACAGGGGTGAACACTGAAGCTTTCTTT. This encodes CASVGPAGTGVNTEAFF. The chain has TRBV7-6 and TRBJ1-1, with 10 positions matching TRBD1. The CDR3 extends over 17 amino acids. V lost 8 bases, J lost 0 bases, and 12 bases stayed unmatched. Germline values: CDR1 SGHVS, CDR2 FNYEAQ.

The CDR3 DNA reads as TGTGCCAGCAGTATCAGGGCAGAAGCTTTCTTT. Translation gives CASSIRAEAFF. The chain links TRBV6-1 to TRBJ2-5; TRBD1 is a possible D gene (5 bases). The end of the DNA aligns better with TRBJ1-1, so the J call may be wrong. Germline V gene sequence: CDR1 MNHNS, CDR2 SASEGT. The CDR3 loop spans 11 amino acids.

The sample holds many counts of this clonotype. The chain has TRBV6-1 and TRBJ1-1; TRBD1 matches at 8 bases. CDR3 length equals 14 residues. After removal of 6 bases from V and 3 bases from J, the junction contained 6 bases not matched to a gene. Germline-derived CDR1 and CDR2 are MNHNS and SASEGT. The CDR3 DNA reads as TGTGCCAGCAGCCCAAGACAGGGGTACACTGAAGCTTTCTTT. It encodes CASSPRQGYTEAFF.

The chain employs TRBV7-2 and TRBJ2-4; no firm D call. The last part of the DNA fits TRBJ1-2 better; the J call may be wrong. Germline V gives CDR1 SGHTA, CDR2 FQGNSA. The CDR3 has 15 amino acids. CDR3: CASSLVYPGNYGYTF. In DNA form, the CDR3 reads TGTGCCAGCAGCTTAGTTTACCCGGGAAACTATGGCTACACCTTC.

This clonotype was seen at least ten times. The genes are TRBV6-1 and TRBJ2-1; 7 nucleotides line up with TRBD2. V trimming: 6 bases; J trimming: 0 bases; junction bases outside the gene matches: 8. The CDR3 length is 16 residues. The germline gives CDR1 MNHNS, CDR2 SASEGT. CDR3 region: CASRESGASSYNEQFF. CDR3 nucleotides: TGTGCCAGCAGGGAAAGCGGGGCAAGCTCCTACAATGAGCAGTTCTTC.

J is TRBJ2-1 and V is TRBV7-2; 9 bases match TRBD2. The DNA end lines up better with TRBJ2-7; the J call may be wrong. Germline-derived CDR1 and CDR2 are SGHTA and FQGNSA. There are 13 residues in the CDR3. CDR3 DNA sequence: TGTGCCAGCAGCCGACTAGCGGAAAGTCTGCAGTACTTC. Translated, it gives CASSRLAESLQYF.

A word on this clonotype: The CDR3 carries no conserved terminal phenylalanine or tryptophan, so it likely arises from a read error. The DNA is left out, because the CDR3 cannot be placed on it with certainty; the CDR3 is given as TCRdb lists it. The genes are TRBV2 and TRBJ2-7. CDR1 is SNHLY and CDR2 is FYNNEI in the germline V gene. The CDR3 region is 15 residues in length, termini included. CDR3 loop: CASSAQATYGYTFGS.

J is TRBJ2-3 and V is TRBV11-2; D uncertain. V shed 4 bases and J shed 2 bases, with 4 bases lying between them. Germline V gives CDR1 SGHAT, CDR2 FQNNGV. The CDR3 extends over 12 amino acids. The CDR3 loop reads CASSSDTDTQYF. The CDR3 DNA reads TGTGCCAGCAGCTCTGACACAGATACGCAGTATTTT. Supplemented by reference TRBV11-2 and TRBJ2-3, the full variable domain reads EAGVAQSPRYKIIEKRQSVAFWCNPISGHATLYWYQQILGQGPKLLIQFQNNGVVDDSQLPKDRFSAERLKGVDSTLKIQPAKLEDSAVYLCASSSDTDTQYFGPGTRLTVL.

The rearrangement uses TRBV7-9 and TRBJ2-7; 9 bases fit TRBD1. The J call may be mistaken, given a closer DNA end match to TRBJ2-1. The CDR3 is 15 residues long. Looked up from germline, CDR1 is SEHNR and CDR2 is FQNEAQ (reference sequence). CDR3 sequence (DNA): TGTGCCAGCAGCTCGGGACAGGGAGACTACAATGAGCAGTTCTTC. The encoded protein is CASSSGQGDYNEQFF.

V is TRBV7-6 and J is TRBJ2-3; D is unclear. The CDR3 has 14 residues. Trimming cost V 8 bases and J 0 bases, with 12 bases left between them. Germline-derived CDR1 and CDR2 are SGHVS and FNYEAQ. The CDR3 sequence is CASAVSRSTDTQYF. The CDR3 coding sequence is TGTGCCAGCGCTGTTTCAAGGAGCACAGATACGCAGTATTTT. The full variable domain, its missing parts supplied by reference TRBV7-6 and TRBJ2-3, is GAGVSQSPRYKVTKRGQDVALRCDPISGHVSLYWYRQALGQGPEFLTYFNYEAQQDKSGLPNDRFSAERPEGSISTLTIQRTEQRDSAMYRCASAVSRSTDTQYFGPGTRLTVL.

V is TRBV6-1 and J is TRBJ2-1; 8 nucleotides agree with TRBD1. The DNA end lines up better with TRBJ2-5; the J call may be wrong. The CDR3 extends over 16 amino acids. Germline V gene data show CDR1 as MNHNS and CDR2 as SASEGT. Written as DNA, the CDR3 is TGTGCCAGCAGCTATTCCTGGACAGGGCTACAAGAGACCCAGTACTTC. Protein: CASSYSWTGLQETQYF.

The chain links TRBV6-6 to TRBJ1-1; TRBD1 is a possible D gene (6 bases). Germline-derived CDR1 and CDR2 are MNHNY and SVGAGI (reference sequence). The length of the CDR3 is 13 residues. V was cut by 7 bases and J by 1 base, with 10 bases left in between. In DNA, the CDR3 is TGTGCCAGCACAGACAGGAAGAACACTGAAGCTTTCTTT. Protein product: CASTDRKNTEAFF.

The V gene is TRBV7-8, the J gene TRBJ2-7; D perhaps matches TRBD1 (6 bases). The germline V gene encodes CDR1 SGHVS and CDR2 FQNEAQ. V dropped 6 bases and J dropped 4 bases, with 19 bases sitting between them. The CDR3 length is 15 residues. The CDR3 DNA reads TGTGCCAGCAGAAGCCTCCGGGACAAGGGGTACGAGCAGTACTTC. It yields the protein CASRSLRDKGYEQYF. The variable domain in full, with the rest retrieved from reference TRBV7-8 and TRBJ2-7, is GAGVSQSPRYKVAKRGQDVALRCDPISGHVSLFWYQQALGQGPEFLTYFQNEAQLDKSGLPSDRFFAERPEGSVSTLKIQRTQQEDSAVYLCASRSLRDKGYEQYFGPGTRLTVT.

This clonotype was recorded a few times. One base away lies a much larger clone, so this may be a sequencing read error. The chain combines TRBV6-1 with TRBJ1-6; 8 positions agree with TRBD1. CDR1 is MNHNS and CDR2 is SASEGT in the germline V gene. The CDR3 is 14 residues long. CDR3 in DNA: TGTGCCAGCAATCGCGGACAGGGTAATTTACCCCTCCACTTT. Translation gives CASNRGQGNLPLHF.

This clonotype has a count of ten or more. CDR3 nucleotides: TGTGCCAGCAGCTCCACAGGTGAGAACACTGAAGCTTTCTTT. It is translated as CASSSTGENTEAFF. This chain joins TRBV7-9 and TRBJ1-1; perhaps TRBD1 as D (5 bases). The CDR3 is 14 residues long. Germline V CDR1 and CDR2: SEHNR, FQNEAQ (reference sequence). Deletions cut 4 bases from V and 1 base from J, with 10 bases between.

This clonotype was observed a few times. This chain joins TRBV7-8 and TRBJ2-3; a weak D match, TRBD1 (5 bases). Germline values: CDR1 SGHVS, CDR2 FQNEAQ. This CDR3 has 12 residues. The germline V and J ends were trimmed by 4 bases and 7 bases, with 9 bases remaining between them. The CDR3 DNA is TGTGCCAGCAGCTCAGGGAAGAATACGCAGTATTTT. Translated, it gives CASSSGKNTQYF.

CDR3 sequence: CASSPGTDNEQFF. The CDR3 coding sequence is TGTGCCAGCAGCCCCGGGACGGACAATGAGCAGTTCTTC. The chain combines TRBV7-8 with TRBJ2-1; D possibly matches TRBD1 or TRBD2 (5 bases each). CDR3 length equals 13 residues. V lost 5 bases and J 5 bases, leaving 10 bases between the germline ends. Germline CDR1 SGHVS, CDR2 FQNEAQ.

The genes are TRBV7-2 and TRBJ1-5; D not resolved. Trimming cost V 2 bases and J 1 base, with 9 bases left between them. Germline V gives CDR1 SGHTA, CDR2 FQGNSA. The CDR3 runs 15 residues. CDR3 nucleotides: TGTGCCAGCAGCTTACTGCAGGTCAGCAATCAGCCCCAGCATTTT. It codes for CASSLLQVSNQPQHF.

Many counts were recorded for this clonotype. The chain combines TRBV27 with TRBJ2-2, with TRBD2 matching 11 bases. Unmatched junction bases numbered 8, after V lost 7 bases and J lost 7 bases. The CDR3 has 15 residues. The V gene's germline CDR1 is MNHEY and CDR2 SMNVEV (reference sequence). The CDR3 sequence is CASTRLAGGHGELFF. In DNA form, the CDR3 reads TGTGCCAGCACCCGGCTAGCGGGAGGTCACGGGGAGCTGTTTTTT.

A few counts support this clonotype. The rearrangement joins TRBV10-3 to TRBJ2-7; TRBD1 matches 9 bases. J was trimmed by 5 bases and V by 4 bases; bases with no gene match: 9. From germline, CDR1 is ENHRY and CDR2 SYGVKD. This CDR3 comprises 15 residues. CDR3 residues: CAISGGQGINHEQYF. CDR3 in DNA: TGTGCCATCAGTGGCGGACAGGGGATTAACCACGAGCAGTACTTC.

This clonotype was detected only a few times. The chain has TRBV7-6 and TRBJ2-7, with no clear D. Germline lookup yields CDR1 SGHVS and CDR2 FNYEAQ. V was cut by 2 bases and J by 6 bases, with 5 bases left in between. This CDR3 comprises 11 residues. CDR3 nucleotide sequence: TGTGCCAGCAGCTTATCTGGCGAGCAGTACTTC. Amino acid sequence: CASSLSGEQYF.

This clonotype showed up just a few times. One base away lies a much larger clone, so this may be a sequencing read error. J is TRBJ2-7 and V is TRBV9; 7 bases line up with TRBD1. The length of the CDR3 is 15 residues. Trimming cost V 0 bases and J 7 bases; bases outside gene matches: 10. The germline V gene has CDR1 SGDLS and CDR2 YYNGEE. CDR3 protein: CASSVDRGAYNEQYF. The DNA for the CDR3 is TGTGCCAGCAGCGTAGACAGGGGTGCGTACAATGAGCAGTACTTC.